This is a list of T cell receptor beta chains from one sample in a study of control samples from healthy donors and cancer patients. Sequencing used immunoSEQ multiplex PCR; TCRdb keeps in-frame clones, though not all of them. The sample records 100,000 or so clones, around 80% being singletons. Material: blood. These receptor sequences come from a woman aged 55-69 years in good health. Both conserved end residues are part of each CDR3. Each record gives: clone size, D gene, V gene, J gene, CDR3 length, CDR3 protein, CDR3 DNA. D genes are given only for firm matches. Not every row has a clone size; where given, it reads once, few, many or a size class.

>.|TRBD2|TRBV10-2|TRBJ2-5|14
CASSTGLARETQYF
TGCGCCAGCAGTACAGGACTAGCTCGTGAGACCCAGTACTTC
>few|.|TRBV7-8|TRBJ2-7|13
CASSFTRDYEQYF
TGTGCCAGCAGCTTCACCAGGGACTACGAGCAGTACTTC
>.|.|TRBV18|TRBJ1-4|14
CASSRSVPNEKLFF
TGTGCCAGCTCACGTTCGGTTCCTAATGAAAAACTGTTTTTT
>.|TRBD2|TRBV5-1|TRBJ2-1|17
CASSPSQVAGGYNEQFF
TGCGCCAGCAGCCCGTCGCAAGTAGCGGGAGGATACAATGAGCAGTTCTTC
>.|.|TRBV3-1/TRBV3-2|TRBJ2-5|15
CASSPEARDQETQYF
TGTGCCAGCAGCCCGGAGGCGCGGGACCAAGAGACCCAGTACTTC
>.|.|TRBV12-3/TRBV12-4|TRBJ1-2|13
CASSLGRGYGYTF
TGTGCCAGCAGTTTGGGCAGGGGCTATGGCTACACCTTC
>.|.|TRBV7-9|TRBJ1-1|14
CASSPWKTNTEAFF
TGTGCCAGCAGCCCATGGAAGACGAACACTGAAGCTTTCTTT
>once|TRBD1|TRBV7-2|TRBJ1-2|14
CASSPGQGNYGYTF
TGTGCCAGCAGCCCGGGACAGGGGAACTATGGCTACACCTTC
>.|.|TRBV18|TRBJ2-1|16
CASSPITDFLYNEQFF
TGTGCCAGCTCACCAATCACAGATTTCCTTTACAATGAGCAGTTCTTC
>.|.|TRBV4-1|TRBJ2-1|14
CASSQDSVPLEEFF
TGCGCCAGCAGCCAAGATTCCGTGCCGCTAGAGGAGTTCTTC
>.|.|TRBV28|TRBJ2-7|15
CASSRPLAAWGEQYF
TGTGCCAGCAGTCGTCCGCTGGCCGCCTGGGGAGAGCAGTACTTC
>.|.|TRBV6-1|TRBJ2-5|14
CASSEGADQETQYF
TGTGCCAGCAGTGAAGGGGCGGATCAAGAGACCCAGTACTTC
>.|.|TRBV6-2/TRBV6-3|TRBJ1-5|16
CASSLSGGYSNQPQHF
TGTGCCAGCAGTTTAAGTGGGGGATATAGCAATCAGCCCCAGCATTTT
>medium-sized|.|TRBV5-6|TRBJ1-1|17
CASSSDPREGRRTEAFF
TGTGCCAGCAGCTCCGACCCCCGCGAAGGGAGGCGTACTGAAGCTTTCTTT
>.|.|TRBV19|TRBJ1-2|18
CASNKVTGGEFVGYGYTF
TGTGCCAGTAATAAAGTTACGGGGGGCGAGTTTGTTGGCTATGGCTACACCTTC
>once|TRBD1|TRBV7-7|TRBJ1-4|15
CASSLGQGRGEKLFF
TGTGCCAGCAGCTTAGGACAGGGGAGGGGAGAAAAACTGTTTTTT
>.|TRBD1|TRBV2|TRBJ2-5|13
CASDRARGETQYF
TGTGCCAGCGACAGGGCCAGGGGAGAGACCCAGTACTTC
>.|TRBD1|TRBV6-2/TRBV6-3|TRBJ1-1|17
CASSYDRGGFMNTEAFF
TGTGCCAGCAGTTACGACAGGGGGGGTTTCATGAACACTGAAGCTTTCTTT
>.|.|TRBV4-1|TRBJ2-5|17
CASSHQEQGILQETQYF
TGCGCCAGCAGCCACCAGGAACAGGGTATATTGCAAGAGACCCAGTACTTC
>.|.|TRBV20-1|TRBJ2-5|11
CSAEVGETQYF
TGCAGTGCAGAAGTGGGAGAGACCCAGTACTTC
>.|TRBD2|TRBV5-1|TRBJ2-1|15
CASSSREDSYNEQFF
TGCGCCAGCAGCTCTCGGGAGGACTCCTACAATGAGCAGTTCTTC
>.|TRBD1|TRBV4-3|TRBJ2-7|15
CASSQDRWTGREQYF
TGCGCCAGCAGCCAAGATAGATGGACAGGGCGCGAGCAGTACTTC
>once|.|TRBV7-9|TRBJ2-7|14
CASSPSGSPYEQYF
TGTGCCAGCAGCCCCAGCGGTAGTCCCTACGAGCAGTACTTC
>.|.|TRBV27|TRBJ1-5|12
CASYSVGQPQHF
TGTGCCAGCTATTCCGTAGGTCAGCCCCAGCATTTT
>.|.|TRBV6-5|TRBJ2-3|12
CASSYSGDTQYF
TGTGCCAGCAGTTATAGTGGAGATACGCAGTATTTT
>.|.|TRBV19|TRBJ2-2|15
CASRNGPADTGELFF
TGTGCCAGTAGAAACGGCCCAGCGGACACCGGGGAGCTGTTTTTT
>.|.|TRBV10-3|TRBJ2-7|13
CAISLQGTYEQYF
TGTGCCATCAGCCTACAGGGAACCTACGAGCAGTACTTC
>.|.|TRBV7-2|TRBJ2-3|14
CASSLEHSGDTQYF
TGTGCCAGCAGCTTAGAGCATTCAGGGGATACGCAGTATTTT
>.|.|TRBV19|TRBJ2-1|12
CASSIVRGQQFF
TGTGCCAGTAGTATAGTCAGGGGTCAGCAGTTCTTC
>.|.|TRBV25-1|TRBJ1-5|14
CASSSLGGNQPQHF
TGTGCCAGCAGTTCTTTGGGGGGCAATCAGCCCCAGCATTTT
>.|.|TRBV7-2|TRBJ2-5|15
CASSLQVGWKETQYF
TGTGCCAGCAGCTTACAGGTCGGGTGGAAAGAGACCCAGTACTTC
>.|.|TRBV7-7|TRBJ1-1|13
CASSLQVNTEAFF
TGTGCCAGCAGCTTACAGGTCAACACTGAAGCTTTCTTT
>.|TRBD2|TRBV5-1|TRBJ2-5|14
CASSSSGGQETQYF
TGCGCCAGCAGTTCTAGCGGGGGGCAAGAGACCCAGTACTTC
>.|.|TRBV11-2|TRBJ2-5|12
CASSQNVETQYF
TGTGCCAGCAGCCAGAACGTGGAGACCCAGTACTTC
>.|.|TRBV2|TRBJ1-5|14
CASSETRLDQPQHF
TGTGCCAGCAGTGAGACCAGGCTAGATCAGCCCCAGCATTTT
>.|.|TRBV4-3|TRBJ2-7|13
CASSLYPAYEQYF
TGCGCCAGCAGCCTATACCCCGCCTACGAGCAGTACTTC
>.|.|TRBV11-1|TRBJ2-5|14
CASSLRADQETQYF
TGTGCCAGCAGCTTAAGGGCAGATCAAGAGACCCAGTACTTC
>.|TRBD2|TRBV20-1|TRBJ2-1|14
CSASQASGHNEQFF
TGCAGTGCTAGTCAGGCTAGCGGTCACAATGAGCAGTTCTTC
>.|TRBD1|TRBV7-2|TRBJ2-7|15
CASSLGGTGFSGQYF
TGTGCCAGCAGCTTAGGGGGGACAGGGTTTAGTGGGCAGTACTTC
>few|.|TRBV6-6|TRBJ1-3|13
CASSRGSGNTIYF
TGTGCCAGCAGTCGGGGATCCGGAAACACCATATATTTT
>few|TRBD2|TRBV3-1/TRBV3-2|TRBJ2-2|14
CASSQVAGRGELFF
TGTGCCAGCAGCCAAGTAGCGGGACGCGGGGAGCTGTTTTTT